Listed below are T cell receptor beta chains from one sample, sequenced in a study of spatial heterogeneity in lung cancer. TCRdb reprocessed the 5' RACE reads with MiXCR, giving one entry per CDR3 protein. The sample includes about 39,000 distinct CDR3 sequences, 3% to 3.5% of them seen just once. This sample comprised normal lung tissue next to the tumor, obtained at surgery. These TCRs come from a male donor with early-stage non-small cell lung cancer. The CDR3 runs from the conserved cysteine through the conserved F or W. D genes are given only for firm matches. The listing skips clone size in some rows; elsewhere it reads once, few, many or a size class.

D	size	V	J	DNA	CDR3
.	many	TRBV6-6	TRBJ1-1	TGTGCCAGCAGTTACTCTCTGGCGGCGGAAAATACTGAAGCTTTCTTT	CASSYSLAAENTEAFF
.	many	TRBV6-5	TRBJ2-1	TGTGCCAGCAGTTACTCGAGTGTTGCGCGGTACAATGAGCAGTTCTTC	CASSYSSVARYNEQFF
TRBD1	many	TRBV12-3/TRBV12-4	TRBJ1-2	TGTGCCAGCAAACCAAGGACAGGGAACGGCTACACCTTC	CASKPRTGNGYTF
TRBD2	many	TRBV7-2	TRBJ2-2	TGTGCCAGCAGCTTAGGCGGTAGCGGGGGGTCCGGGGAGCTGTTTTTT	CASSLGGSGGSGELFF
.	many	TRBV12-3/TRBV12-4	TRBJ1-2	TGTGCCAGCAGTTTACCGACAGGACGGGGTGGCTACACCTTC	CASSLPTGRGGYTF
.	many	TRBV11-2	TRBJ2-7	TGTGCCAGCAGCTTAGATCTACGGTCCTACGAGCAGTACTTC	CASSLDLRSYEQYF
.	many	TRBV20-1	TRBJ1-1	TGCAGTGCTAGAGATCCAGCAGTGGGGGACACTGAAGCTTTCTTT	CSARDPAVGDTEAFF
.	few	TRBV12-3/TRBV12-4	TRBJ1-4	TGTGCCAGCGCTATAGGGTTCGAAAAACTGTTTTTT	CASAIGFEKLFF
TRBD1	.	TRBV12-3/TRBV12-4	TRBJ1-6	TGTGCCAGCAGTGAACAGGGGTGGTATTCACCCCTCCACTTT	CASSEQGWYSPLHF
.	many	TRBV3-1	TRBJ1-5	TGTGCCAGCAGTTACTATGGGAATCAGCCCCAGCATTTT	CASSYYGNQPQHF
.	few	TRBV6-2/TRBV6-3	TRBJ1-1	TGTGCCAGCAGTTACTCGAACCGTGAAGCTTTCTTT	CASSYSNREAFF
.	many	TRBV2	TRBJ2-3	TGTGCCAGCAGTGAAGCGGGTCGCGGGGATACGCAGTATTTT	CASSEAGRGDTQYF
.	many	TRBV29-1	TRBJ1-5	TGCAGCGCACGGACGCCGGAGGGAAATCAGCCCCAGCATTTT	CSARTPEGNQPQHF
TRBD1	many	TRBV10-3	TRBJ1-2	TGTGCCATCAGTGAGCCGGGACAGCCAGCTAACTATGGCTACACCTTC	CAISEPGQPANYGYTF
TRBD2	.	TRBV3-1	TRBJ2-5	TGTGCCAGCAGCCCGACTAGCGGGGGGAAGGAGACCCAGTACTTC	CASSPTSGGKETQYF
TRBD1	many	TRBV6-2/TRBV6-3	TRBJ2-2	TGTGCCAGCAGCTTTACCGTAACACAGGGGGCGGTATACACCGGGGAGCTGTTTTTT	CASSFTVTQGAVYTGELFF
TRBD2	many	TRBV29-1	TRBJ2-4	TGCAGCGTTGCCCACGGACTAGCGGGGGGGCCGGACATTCAGTACTTC	CSVAHGLAGGPDIQYF
TRBD1	many	TRBV6-2/TRBV6-3	TRBJ2-3	TGTGCCAGCAGCCGGGACAGCTCAGCCCCAGATACGCAGTATTTT	CASSRDSSAPDTQYF
.	many	TRBV7-7	TRBJ2-2	TGTGCCAGCAGCTTTCAGGGAACCGGGGAGCTGTTTTTT	CASSFQGTGELFF
.	.	TRBV20-1	TRBJ2-1	TGCAGTGCTGACGGGCCAGCGGCGGAAAGCTACAATGAGCAGTTCTTC	CSADGPAAESYNEQFF
.	few	TRBV7-6	TRBJ1-1	TGTGCCAGCAGCTCGACAGGCCGGACTGAAGCTTTCTTT	CASSSTGRTEAFF
TRBD1	many	TRBV2	TRBJ1-2	TGTGCCAGCAGTGGAGGGACAGGGGCTGGCTACACCTTC	CASSGGTGAGYTF
.	many	TRBV2	TRBJ2-3	TGTGCCAGCAGTGGAGTCGGAGATACGCAGTATTTT	CASSGVGDTQYF
TRBD1	many	TRBV6-5	TRBJ1-1	TGTGCCAGCAGTCCTTTCGGACAGGGGGCTGAAGCTTTCTTT	CASSPFGQGAEAFF
TRBD2	many	TRBV5-4	TRBJ2-5	TGTGCAGTCAGCGGGACGCCCCAAGAGACCCAGTACTTC	CAVSGTPQETQYF
.	many	TRBV20-1	TRBJ2-1	TGCAGTGCTCTTACAGGGGGGGTCTCCTACAATGAGCAGTTCTTC	CSALTGGVSYNEQFF
TRBD1	many	TRBV4-1	TRBJ1-5	TGCGCTACAGGGGACCTTAATCAGCCCCAGCATTTT	CATGDLNQPQHF
.	many	TRBV7-2	TRBJ2-5	TGTGCCAGCAGCCTCTCGACAGACCAAGAGACCCAGTACTTC	CASSLSTDQETQYF
TRBD1	many	TRBV7-9	TRBJ2-6	TGTGCCAGCGGACCGGGACAGGCGATCTCTGGGGCCAACGTCCTGACTTTC	CASGPGQAISGANVLTF
.	many	TRBV6-6	TRBJ1-6	TGTGCCAGCAGTTACAGCAAATTCAGGTCCCTCCACTTT	CASSYSKFRSLHF
.	many	TRBV24-1	TRBJ1-2	TGTGCCACCAGTGATCCCGGGACAAGTAAAGGCTACACCTTC	CATSDPGTSKGYTF
.	many	TRBV7-8	TRBJ1-6	TGTGCCAGCAATCGGGGCGAAGTATCCTATAATTCACCCCTCCACTTT	CASNRGEVSYNSPLHF
TRBD1	many	TRBV28	TRBJ2-1	TGTGCCAGCAGTCTCCCCCGGGACAGGGGAAACAATGAGCAGTTCTTC	CASSLPRDRGNNEQFF
TRBD2	many	TRBV28	TRBJ2-7	TGTGCCAGCAGTCCCCGACTAGCGGGAGGGCTTGGCTACGAGCAGTACTTC	CASSPRLAGGLGYEQYF
.	many	TRBV6-6	TRBJ2-1	TGTGCCAGCAGTTCCCCCCGAGCAGCCAATGAGCAGTTCTTC	CASSSPRAANEQFF
.	many	TRBV6-5	TRBJ1-2	TGTGCCAGCAGTTCCCTAGACTATGGCTACACCTTC	CASSSLDYGYTF
.	many	TRBV6-5	TRBJ1-2	TGTGCCACCAAGGAATTTAACTATGGCTACACCTTC	CATKEFNYGYTF
.	many	TRBV5-5	TRBJ2-7	TGTGCCAGCAGCTTGCTGTGGGGGCCGGGCGGCTACGAGCAGTACTTC	CASSLLWGPGGYEQYF
.	many	TRBV4-1	TRBJ2-5	TGCGCCAGCAGCCAACCTTCTGACGACGAAAGAGAGACCCAGTACTTC	CASSQPSDDERETQYF
.	many	TRBV5-5	TRBJ1-3	TGTGCCAGCAGCTTCAGGCGGGCAGGCTCGGCTGGAAACACCATATATTTT	CASSFRRAGSAGNTIYF
.	many	TRBV7-2	TRBJ2-3	TGTGCCAGCAGCTTAGTGCGGGGCGGCGCGGATACGCAGTATTTT	CASSLVRGGADTQYF
.	many	TRBV14	TRBJ2-5	TGTGCCAGCAGCCAAGCGGCGTGGGGAGAGACCCAGTACTTC	CASSQAAWGETQYF
TRBD1	many	TRBV19	TRBJ2-7	TGTGCCAGTAGAGGACAGGGGGCTTACGAGCAGTACTTC	CASRGQGAYEQYF
TRBD2	many	TRBV7-9	TRBJ2-3	TGTGCCAGCAGTCCCAATATCGGGGGAGGGACAGATACGCAGTATTTT	CASSPNIGGGTDTQYF
TRBD1	many	TRBV29-1	TRBJ2-3	TGCAGCGGAGGGGACAGTGACAGGGGCGCAGATACGCAGTATTTT	CSGGDSDRGADTQYF
.	many	TRBV7-3	TRBJ2-5	TGTGCCAGCAGCTTAACACAGGCGGAGACCCAGTACTTC	CASSLTQAETQYF
.	.	TRBV29-1	TRBJ2-2	TGCAGCGTTGAGCGGTCAATTACCGGGGAGCTGTTTTTT	CSVERSITGELFF
.	many	TRBV2	TRBJ1-6	TGTGCCAGCTGCCCGGGGCCTTTGAATTCACCCCTCCACTTT	CASCPGPLNSPLHF
.	many	TRBV24-1	TRBJ2-3	TGTGCCACCAGTGATACTCGAGGGGGGGAGAGCAGCACAGATACGCAGTATTTT	CATSDTRGGESSTDTQYF
.	many	TRBV7-2	TRBJ1-4	TGTGCCAGCAGCATAGACCGCTCAGCAACTAATGAAAAACTGTTTTTT	CASSIDRSATNEKLFF